The source of this T cell receptor (beta chain) is a study of tumor T cells in aggressive B-cell lymphoma. Trimming took off 4 bases at V and 3 bases at J, with 9 bases between the two ends. The length of the CDR3 is 13 residues. The germline CDR1 and CDR2 sequences are SGHRS and YFSETQ. Libraries were prepared by immunoSEQ multiplex PCR; TCRdb keeps only in-frame clonotypes and omits some of them. The data contain approximately 12,000 clones, around nine tenths of them singletons. The sequenced sample was tumor tissue. The clonotype was recovered from an adult with diffuse large B cell lymphoma. This chain connects TRBV5-1 to TRBJ2-3; perhaps TRBD2 as D (5 bases). The CDR3 protein is CASSTGSTDTQYF. The CDR3 coding sequence is TGCGCCAGCAGCACTGGGAGTACAGATACGCAGTATTTT.